The following is a T cell receptor (beta chain) sequence with its context. What it binds is unknown. Other DNA sequences in the sample encode the same CDR3. The data belong to a study of shared clonotypes between healthy human individuals. The table came from immunoSEQ multiplex PCR; TCRdb's copy has only in-frame clones and leaves some out. The sample lists roughly 2.4 million clones; approximately 96% were seen once. Donors were healthy HIV-negative adults without recent acute infections or vaccinations. The CDR3 is 13 residues long. Trimming removed 2 bases from V and 0 bases from J, with 5 bases in between. Looked up from germline, CDR1 is SGDLS and CDR2 is YYNGEE. Broader study findings: Donor clonotype sharing was expected to depend on sequencing depth.

The chain employs TRBV9 and TRBJ1-1; D gene uncertain. The sequence was collected from a man aged 18 to 29 in good health. Sequenced material: naive CD4+ T cells sorted from blood. Subset indicated: CD45RA+ positively selected. As DNA, the CDR3 is TGTGCCAGCAGCGTTGAAATGAACACTGAAGCTTTCTTT. Its protein is CASSVEMNTEAFF.